The rows below give T cell receptor beta chains drawn from one sample of a study of control samples from healthy donors and cancer patients. Sequenced by immunoSEQ multiplex PCR; TCRdb stores in-frame clones only, minus some. The sample has some 210,000 clones; around 93% are singletons. What was sequenced was blood. Receptor source: a man aged 30-40 years in good health. Each CDR3 is given with its conserved first and last residue. A D gene is named only where the DNA matches it firmly. Rows may omit the clone size; those that give it use once, few, many or a size class.

j_gene: TRBJ1-2; v_gene: TRBV6-1; abundance: NA; len: 13; d_gene: NA; CDR3nt: TGTGCCAGCAGTGAACAGGGTGACTATGGCTACACCTTC; CDR3aa: CASSEQGDYGYTF
j_gene: TRBJ1-3; v_gene: TRBV10-2; abundance: few; len: 14; d_gene: NA; CDR3nt: TGCGCCAGCAGTGAGGTCGGGGCCGGAAACACCATATATTTT; CDR3aa: CASSEVGAGNTIYF
j_gene: TRBJ1-1; v_gene: TRBV7-9; abundance: NA; len: 14; d_gene: NA; CDR3nt: TGTGCCAGCAGGTCCGCGGGGCAAGGGACTGAAGCTTTCTTT; CDR3aa: CASRSAGQGTEAFF
j_gene: TRBJ2-2; v_gene: TRBV6-4; abundance: NA; len: 12; d_gene: NA; CDR3nt: TGTGCCAGCGGGGGAAACACCGGGGAGCTGTTTTTT; CDR3aa: CASGGNTGELFF
j_gene: TRBJ1-5; v_gene: TRBV5-1; abundance: NA; len: 14; d_gene: NA; CDR3nt: TGCGCCAGCAGCTTGGCTGGGGGGAATCAGCCCCAGCATTTT; CDR3aa: CASSLAGGNQPQHF
j_gene: TRBJ2-2; v_gene: TRBV10-2; abundance: NA; len: 15; d_gene: TRBD1; CDR3nt: TGCGCCAGCAGGCCCGACAGGGGCGGAGGCGGGGAGCTGTTTTTT; CDR3aa: CASRPDRGGGGELFF
j_gene: TRBJ2-7; v_gene: TRBV29-1; abundance: NA; len: 14; d_gene: TRBD1; CDR3nt: TGCAGCGCCAAAGTGGGGACAGGGTCCGACGAGCAGTACTTC; CDR3aa: CSAKVGTGSDEQYF
j_gene: TRBJ2-7; v_gene: TRBV4-1; abundance: NA; len: 16; d_gene: NA; CDR3nt: TGCGCCAGCAGCCAAGATTTACGGGGGCCGTTCTACGAGCAGTACTTC; CDR3aa: CASSQDLRGPFYEQYF
j_gene: TRBJ2-3; v_gene: TRBV7-9; abundance: NA; len: 13; d_gene: NA; CDR3nt: TGTGCCAGCAGCAGATCAAGGGGGGATACGCAGTATTTT; CDR3aa: CASSRSRGDTQYF
j_gene: TRBJ1-2; v_gene: TRBV5-5; abundance: few; len: 13; d_gene: NA; CDR3nt: TGTGCCAGCAGCTCCGTGGCCAACTATGGCTACACCTTC; CDR3aa: CASSSVANYGYTF
j_gene: TRBJ1-5; v_gene: TRBV28; abundance: NA; len: 16; d_gene: TRBD1; CDR3nt: TGTGCCAGCAGTTTATCGACAGGGGTAAACAATCAGCCCCAGCATTTT; CDR3aa: CASSLSTGVNNQPQHF
j_gene: TRBJ2-3; v_gene: TRBV6-2/TRBV6-3; abundance: NA; len: 15; d_gene: NA; CDR3nt: TGTGCCAGCAGTCCACGGGTGGCAGCCACAGATACGCAGTATTTT; CDR3aa: CASSPRVAATDTQYF
j_gene: TRBJ2-7; v_gene: TRBV2; abundance: NA; len: 14; d_gene: NA; CDR3nt: TGTGCCAGCAGTGTGGCGGAACTCACCTACGAGCAGTACTTC; CDR3aa: CASSVAELTYEQYF
j_gene: TRBJ2-3; v_gene: TRBV7-8; abundance: NA; len: 18; d_gene: TRBD2; CDR3nt: TGTGCCAGCAGCTTCAACCTAGTGGCGCGGGGGGCAACAGATACGCAGTATTTT; CDR3aa: CASSFNLVARGATDTQYF
j_gene: TRBJ1-5; v_gene: TRBV2; abundance: NA; len: 14; d_gene: TRBD1; CDR3nt: TGTGCCAGCAGTCAACAGGGGCGACGCCAGCCCCAGCATTTT; CDR3aa: CASSQQGRRQPQHF